The 14 T cell receptor beta chains presented below share a single source sample, sequenced in a study of CXCR3-negative and CXCR3-positive naive CD8 T cells. Via 5' RACE with UMI labels, TRB cDNA libraries were prepared. TCRdb reprocessed the 5' RACE reads, with one entry per CDR3 protein and no DNA. Across 70,000 to 95,000 distinct CDR3 sequences, the top ten clones capture roughly 1.4% of the sample. The sequencing input was naive CXCR3- CD8+ T cells from blood. Subset noted: CD45RO-CCR7+CD27+CD95- naive CD8+ T cells lacking CXCR3 (TNR3-). These TCRs come from a human donor in good health. Some clones in this sample may be carry-over from other donors' samples.

The rearrangement uses TRBV7-9 and TRBJ1-2; TCRdb's assignment of TRBD1 cannot be checked, as there is no DNA. This CDR3 is 16 amino acids long. Germline lookup yields CDR1 SEHNR and CDR2 FQNEAQ (reference sequence). CDR3 in amino acids: CASSPPRGLVEYGYTF. The full variable domain, its missing parts supplied by reference TRBV7-9 and TRBJ1-2, is DTGVSQNPRHKITKRGQNVTFRCDPISEHNRLYWYRQTLGQGPEFLTYFQNEAQLEKSRLLSDRFSAERPKGSFSTLEIQRTEQGDSAMYLCASSPPRGLVEYGYTFGSGTRLTVV.

V is TRBV7-8 and J is TRBJ2-3; TCRdb's D call, TRBD1, is unchecked because there is no DNA. The CDR3 loop spans 14 amino acids. Looked up from germline, CDR1 is SGHVS and CDR2 is FQNEAQ. CDR3 sequence reads: CASSLIGIPDTQYF.

V gene TRBV7-3 combines with J gene TRBJ2-1; TCRdb indicates TRBD2, and absent DNA this call remains unverified. The CDR3 spans 15 residues. Germline V gives CDR1 SGHTA, CDR2 FQGTGA. Here the CDR3 reads CASSLSQTSTDEQFF.

The J gene is TRBJ2-5, the V gene TRBV6-5; TCRdb reports TRBD2, a call that lacks DNA to check it against. This CDR3 spans 20 amino acids. CDR1 is MNHEY, CDR2 SVGAGI, per germline. This CDR3 is CASSYSLAGDRPKYQETQYF.

The gene calls are TRBV27 and TRBJ2-1; TCRdb's D gene call, TRBD2, goes unchecked for lack of DNA. The germline V gene has CDR1 MNHEY and CDR2 SMNVEV (reference sequence). The CDR3 covers 13 residues. CDR3 loop: CASSTLPSNEQFF.

The V and J genes are TRBV5-6 and TRBJ1-1; TCRdb calls TRBD1, which cannot be checked without DNA. The CDR3 totals 13 residues. Per the germline V gene, CDR1 is SGHDT and CDR2 is YYEEEE. The chain's CDR3 is CASSQGTGSEAFF.

The V call is TRBV12-3 or TRBV12-4, the J call TRBJ2-5; without DNA, the TCRdb call of TRBD1 cannot be checked. The CDR3 has 15 amino acids. CDR3 region: CASSLPGQGVWTQYF.

The chain recombines TRBV7-9 with TRBJ2-1. The length of the CDR3 is 15 residues. Looked up from germline, CDR1 is SEHNR and CDR2 is FQNEAQ (reference sequence). CDR3 sequence reads: CASSLVAYSYNEQFF.

The chain couples TRBV28 to TRBJ2-1; no DNA is available, so the TRBD1 call from TCRdb remains unchecked. Per the germline V gene, CDR1 is MDHEN and CDR2 is SYDVKM. CDR3 length: 15 amino acids. The CDR3 reads CASSFRDRGHSEQFF.

The gene calls are TRBV29-1 and TRBJ1-1. The CDR3 totals 13 residues. The germline CDR1 and CDR2 sequences are SQVTM and ANQGSEA. The CDR3 is CSVGRGKNTEAFF.

The rearrangement links TRBV7-9 to TRBJ2-7; the TCRdb D gene call, TRBD2, has no DNA to confirm it. The CDR3 contains 18 residues. Germline assignment: CDR1 SEHNR and CDR2 FQNEAQ (reference sequence). This chain's CDR3 is CASSHPTGLAGSSYEQYF.

The chain joins TRBV29-1 to TRBJ1-1. The germline V gene encodes CDR1 SQVTM and CDR2 ANQGSEA. CDR3 length equals 12 residues. CDR3 sequence: CSVVTWNTEAFF.

The chain recombines TRBV24-1 with TRBJ2-7. The CDR3 is 13 residues long. CDR1 and CDR2 from the germline V gene are KGHDR and SFDVKD. The CDR3 spells CATSDSMTSEQYF.

The rearrangement uses TRBV11-2 and TRBJ2-7. The CDR3 has 14 amino acids. Germline values: CDR1 SGHAT, CDR2 FQNNGV. CDR3 in amino acids: CASSYPMERSEQYF.